Only a few counts were recorded for the clone carrying this T cell receptor beta chain. Antigen specificity is unknown. From germline, CDR1 is SGHDN and CDR2 FVKESK. The CDR3 loop spans 12 amino acids. V gave up 4 bases and J gave up 8 bases; unmatched junction bases: 4. These data come from a study of type 1 and type 2 diabetes patients. Genomic DNA was the PCR template. The TCR beta CDR3 region was amplified using 30 forward and 13 reverse primers. TCRdb called the multiplex PCR reads again in MiXCR, with one record for every CDR3 protein. The sample yields 280,000 or so distinct CDR3 sequences, roughly 44% seen once. Notes on the study in general: Both CD4+ and CD8+ type 2 diabetes repertoires showed significantly higher diversity than type 1.

The source of this sequence is a man younger than 35 with type 2 diabetes. The chain carries TRBV14 and TRBJ1-2, with 7 bases matching TRBD1. Sequencing input: peripheral blood mononuclear cells (PBMCs). The CDR3 nucleotides read TGTGCCAGCAGCCCTGACAGGGTGGGCTACACCTTC. It is translated as CASSPDRVGYTF.